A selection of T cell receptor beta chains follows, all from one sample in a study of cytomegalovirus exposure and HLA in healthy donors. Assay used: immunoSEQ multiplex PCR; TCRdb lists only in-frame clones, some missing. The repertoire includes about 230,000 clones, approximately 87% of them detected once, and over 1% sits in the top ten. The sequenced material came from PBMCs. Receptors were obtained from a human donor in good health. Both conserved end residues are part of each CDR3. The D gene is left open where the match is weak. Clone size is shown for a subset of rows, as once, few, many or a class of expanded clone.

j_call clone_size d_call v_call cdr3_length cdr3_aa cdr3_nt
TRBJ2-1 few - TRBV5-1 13 CASSLPGWNEQFF TGCGCCAGCAGCTTGCCAGGCTGGAATGAGCAGTTCTTC
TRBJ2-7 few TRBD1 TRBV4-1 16 CASSVSGTGDSYEQYF TGCGCCAGCAGCGTATCCGGGACAGGGGATTCCTACGAGCAGTACTTC
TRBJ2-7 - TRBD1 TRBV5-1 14 CASSLETGIYEQYF TGCGCCAGCAGCTTGGAGACAGGGATCTACGAGCAGTACTTC
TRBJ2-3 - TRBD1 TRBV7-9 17 CASSPIRTGWSTDTQYF TGTGCCAGCAGCCCAATAAGGACAGGGTGGAGCACAGATACGCAGTATTTT
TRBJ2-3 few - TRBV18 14 CASSPRTDTDTQYF TGTGCCAGCTCCCCAAGGACAGACACAGATACGCAGTATTTT
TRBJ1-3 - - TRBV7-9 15 CASSSGKTGANTIYF TGTGCCAGCAGCTCCGGAAAGACTGGGGCAAACACCATATATTTT
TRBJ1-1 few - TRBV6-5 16 CASSNSWGQLNTEAFF TGTGCCAGCAGTAACTCCTGGGGCCAATTGAACACTGAAGCTTTCTTT
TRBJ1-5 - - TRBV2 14 CASSIHRIGEPQHF TGTGCCAGCAGTATCCACAGGATCGGCGAACCCCAGCATTTT
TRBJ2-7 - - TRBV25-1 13 CASTGSDSYEQYF TGTGCCAGTACAGGATCGGACTCCTACGAGCAGTACTTC
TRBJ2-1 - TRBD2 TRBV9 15 CASSVRSGGNNEQFF TGTGCCAGCAGCGTACGTAGCGGGGGAAACAATGAGCAGTTCTTC
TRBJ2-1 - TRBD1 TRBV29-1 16 CSVRGQEESSYNEQFF TGCAGCGTTCGTGGACAGGAGGAAAGCTCCTACAATGAGCAGTTCTTC
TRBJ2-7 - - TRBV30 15 CAWSVEAGVIYEQYF TGTGCCTGGAGTGTTGAGGCAGGGGTAATCTACGAGCAGTACTTC
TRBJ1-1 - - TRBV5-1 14 CASSLMAENTEAFF TGCGCCAGCAGCTTGATGGCAGAGAACACTGAAGCTTTCTTT
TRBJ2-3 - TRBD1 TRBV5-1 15 CASSPDRAGTDTQYF TGCGCCAGCAGCCCGGACAGGGCGGGCACAGATACGCAGTATTTT
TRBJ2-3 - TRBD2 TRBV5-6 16 CASSLAERELTDTQYF TGTGCCAGCAGCTTGGCCGAGCGGGAGCTTACAGATACGCAGTATTTT
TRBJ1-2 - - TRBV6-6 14 CASSYTSPPVGYTF TGTGCCAGCAGTTACACGAGCCCCCCTGTTGGCTACACCTTC
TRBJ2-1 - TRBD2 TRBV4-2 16 CASSPRGAGGGYEQFF TGTGCCAGCAGCCCCCGGGGAGCGGGAGGGGGGTATGAGCAGTTCTTC
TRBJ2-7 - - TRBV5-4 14 CASSQHSEAYEQYF TGTGCCAGCAGCCAGCACTCAGAGGCCTACGAGCAGTACTTC
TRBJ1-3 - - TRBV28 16 CASSLSWGFSGNTIYF TGTGCCAGCAGTTTATCTTGGGGCTTCTCTGGAAACACCATATATTTT
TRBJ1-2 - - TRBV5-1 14 CASSLNPGTYGYTF TGCGCCAGCAGCTTAAATCCAGGAACCTATGGCTACACCTTC
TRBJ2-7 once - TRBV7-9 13 CASSLVLGGEQYF TGTGCCAGCAGCTTAGTATTAGGGGGCGAGCAGTACTTC
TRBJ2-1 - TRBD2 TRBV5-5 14 CASSLSTSGNEQFF TGTGCCAGCAGCTTGTCGACTAGCGGGAATGAGCAGTTCTTC
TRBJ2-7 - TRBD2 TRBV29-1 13 CSAGGELGYEQYF TGCAGCGCGGGGGGGGAATTAGGCTACGAGCAGTACTTC
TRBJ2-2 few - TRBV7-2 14 CASSHRTITGELFF TGTGCCAGCAGCCACCGGACTATCACCGGGGAGCTGTTTTTT
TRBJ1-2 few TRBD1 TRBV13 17 CASSPRPQTGGATGYTF TGTGCCAGCAGCCCCCGACCTCAAACAGGGGGCGCGACTGGCTACACCTTC
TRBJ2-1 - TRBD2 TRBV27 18 CASSSGWGGRRFYNEQFF TGTGCCAGCAGCTCAGGGTGGGGCGGGAGGAGGTTCTACAATGAGCAGTTCTTC
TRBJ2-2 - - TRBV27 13 CASSLTRTGELFF TGTGCCAGCAGTTTAACGCGGACCGGGGAGCTGTTTTTT
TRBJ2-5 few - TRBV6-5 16 CASSYGGSRVGETQYF TGTGCCAGCAGTTATGGGGGGAGCCGCGTTGGAGAGACCCAGTACTTC
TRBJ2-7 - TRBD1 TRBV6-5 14 CASSPGTGDYEQYF TGTGCCAGCAGTCCCGGGACAGGTGACTACGAGCAGTACTTC
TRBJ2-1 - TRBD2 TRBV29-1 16 CSVVRPEAGVGNEQFF TGCAGCGTTGTTCGTCCGGAAGCGGGAGTCGGCAATGAGCAGTTCTTC
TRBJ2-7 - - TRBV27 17 CASRRFGLAESSYEQYF TGTGCCAGCAGGCGGTTCGGACTTGCGGAGTCCTCCTACGAGCAGTACTTC
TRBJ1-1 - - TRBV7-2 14 CASIRQSMNTEAFF TGTGCCAGCATCCGACAGTCCATGAACACTGAAGCTTTCTTT
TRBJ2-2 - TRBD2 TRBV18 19 CASSRGTSGTPGNTGELFF TGTGCCAGCTCCCGCGGGACTAGCGGGACTCCTGGGAACACCGGGGAGCTGTTTTTT
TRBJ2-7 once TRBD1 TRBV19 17 CASSTILRTGVHSEQYF TGTGCCAGTAGTACGATTCTTCGGACAGGGGTTCATAGCGAGCAGTACTTC
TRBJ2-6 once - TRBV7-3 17 CASSLNSPRSGANVLTF TGTGCCAGCAGCTTAAATTCTCCCCGCTCTGGGGCCAACGTCCTGACTTTC
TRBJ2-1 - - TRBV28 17 CASSHRVTIISADEQFF TGTGCCAGCAGTCACCGGGTTACAATTATCTCGGCCGATGAGCAGTTCTTC
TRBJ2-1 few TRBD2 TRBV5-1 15 CASSLEPATSGSMFF TGCGCCAGCAGCTTAGAACCGGCGACTAGCGGGAGTATGTTCTTC
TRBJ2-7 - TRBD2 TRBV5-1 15 CASSLGTSGYYEQYF TGCGCCAGCAGCTTGGGCACTAGCGGGTACTACGAGCAGTACTTC
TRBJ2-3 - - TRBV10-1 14 CASSEGGQLDTQYF TGCGCCAGCAGTGAAGGGGGTCAATTGGATACGCAGTATTTT
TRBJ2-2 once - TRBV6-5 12 CASSYRTGELFF TGTGCCAGCAGTTACCGCACAGGGGAGCTGTTTTTT
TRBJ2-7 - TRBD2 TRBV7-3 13 CASSSGAGGEQYF TGTGCCAGCAGCTCCGGGGCGGGGGGCGAGCAGTACTTC